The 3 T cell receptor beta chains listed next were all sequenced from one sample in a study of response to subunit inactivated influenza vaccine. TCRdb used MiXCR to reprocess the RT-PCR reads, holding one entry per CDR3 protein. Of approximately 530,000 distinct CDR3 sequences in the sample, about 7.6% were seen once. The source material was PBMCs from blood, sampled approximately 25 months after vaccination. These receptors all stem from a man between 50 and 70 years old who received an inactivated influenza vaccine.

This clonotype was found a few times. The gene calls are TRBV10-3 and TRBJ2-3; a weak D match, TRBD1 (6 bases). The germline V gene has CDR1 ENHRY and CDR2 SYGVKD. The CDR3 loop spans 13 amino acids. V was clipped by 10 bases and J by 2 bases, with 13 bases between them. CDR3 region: CANSDSSTDTQYF. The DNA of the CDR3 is TGTGCCAACTCGGACAGCTCCACAGATACGCAGTATTTT.

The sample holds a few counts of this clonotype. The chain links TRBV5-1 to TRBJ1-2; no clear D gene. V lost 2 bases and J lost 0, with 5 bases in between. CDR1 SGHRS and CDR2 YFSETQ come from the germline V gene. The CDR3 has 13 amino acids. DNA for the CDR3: TGCGCCAGCAGCTTTGACGCTAACTATGGCTACACCTTC. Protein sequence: CASSFDANYGYTF.

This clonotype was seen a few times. The CDR3 region is CASSLGSGNYEQYF. CDR3 nucleotides: TGCGCCAGCAGCTTGGGGTCCGGGAACTACGAGCAGTACTTC. The chain recombines TRBV5-1 with TRBJ2-7; TRBD2 is a possible D gene (5 bases). The germline V gene has CDR1 SGHRS and CDR2 YFSETQ. This CDR3 spans 14 amino acids. V gave up 0 bases and J gave up 3 bases, with 10 bases separating them.